This T cell receptor beta chain was documented in a study of shared clonotypes between healthy human individuals. Only Caucasian adults living in Nashville, Tennessee served as donors. The protocol was immunoSEQ multiplex PCR, while the TCRdb copy is restricted to in-frame clones and leaves out a portion. The data contain about 2.5 million clones, about 90% of them singletons. The CDR3 is made up of 13 amino acids. Germline values: CDR1 SQVTM, CDR2 ANQGSEA. Trimming removed 7 bases from V and 1 base from J, with 13 bases in between. Sequenced: naive CD4+ T cells from PBMCs. The subset is: CD45RA+ positively selected. The chain joins TRBV29-1 to TRBJ1-1; TRBD1 might be the D (5 bases). The clonotype originates from a young man in good health. Some clones in this sample may be carry-over from other donors' samples. The CDR3 region has the DNA TGCAGCGGGATCAGACAGCAGAACACTGAAGCTTTCTTT. Translating it yields CSGIRQQNTEAFF.